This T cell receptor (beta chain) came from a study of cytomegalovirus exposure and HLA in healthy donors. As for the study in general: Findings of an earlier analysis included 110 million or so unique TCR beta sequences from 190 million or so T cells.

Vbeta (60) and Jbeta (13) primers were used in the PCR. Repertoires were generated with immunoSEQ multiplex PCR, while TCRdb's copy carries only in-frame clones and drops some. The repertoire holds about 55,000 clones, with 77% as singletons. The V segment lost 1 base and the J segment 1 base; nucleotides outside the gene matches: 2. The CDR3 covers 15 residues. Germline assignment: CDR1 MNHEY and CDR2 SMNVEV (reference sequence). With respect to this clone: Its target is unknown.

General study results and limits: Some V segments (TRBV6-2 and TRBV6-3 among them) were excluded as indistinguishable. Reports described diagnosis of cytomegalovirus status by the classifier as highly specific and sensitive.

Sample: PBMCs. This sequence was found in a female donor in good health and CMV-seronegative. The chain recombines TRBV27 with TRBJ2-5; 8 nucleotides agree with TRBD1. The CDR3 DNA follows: TGTGCCAGCAGTTTATGGGGGACAGGCCAAGAGACCCAGTACTTC. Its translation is CASSLWGTGQETQYF.